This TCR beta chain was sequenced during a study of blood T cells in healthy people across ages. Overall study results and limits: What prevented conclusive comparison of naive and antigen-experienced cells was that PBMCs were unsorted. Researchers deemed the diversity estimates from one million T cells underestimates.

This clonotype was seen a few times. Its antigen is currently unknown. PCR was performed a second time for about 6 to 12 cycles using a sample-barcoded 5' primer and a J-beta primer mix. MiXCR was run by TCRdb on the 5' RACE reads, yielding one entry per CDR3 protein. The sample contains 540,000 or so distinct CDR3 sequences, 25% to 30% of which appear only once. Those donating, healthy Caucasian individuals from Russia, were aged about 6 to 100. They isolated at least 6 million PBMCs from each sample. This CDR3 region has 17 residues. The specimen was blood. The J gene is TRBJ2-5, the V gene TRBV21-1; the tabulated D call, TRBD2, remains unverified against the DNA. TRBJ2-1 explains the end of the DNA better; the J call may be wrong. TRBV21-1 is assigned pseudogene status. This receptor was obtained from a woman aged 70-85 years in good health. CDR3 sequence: CASSHPGWRGDYNEQFF. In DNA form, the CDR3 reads TGTGCCAGCAGCCATCCCGGTTGGCGGGGGGACTACAATGAGCAGTTCTTC.